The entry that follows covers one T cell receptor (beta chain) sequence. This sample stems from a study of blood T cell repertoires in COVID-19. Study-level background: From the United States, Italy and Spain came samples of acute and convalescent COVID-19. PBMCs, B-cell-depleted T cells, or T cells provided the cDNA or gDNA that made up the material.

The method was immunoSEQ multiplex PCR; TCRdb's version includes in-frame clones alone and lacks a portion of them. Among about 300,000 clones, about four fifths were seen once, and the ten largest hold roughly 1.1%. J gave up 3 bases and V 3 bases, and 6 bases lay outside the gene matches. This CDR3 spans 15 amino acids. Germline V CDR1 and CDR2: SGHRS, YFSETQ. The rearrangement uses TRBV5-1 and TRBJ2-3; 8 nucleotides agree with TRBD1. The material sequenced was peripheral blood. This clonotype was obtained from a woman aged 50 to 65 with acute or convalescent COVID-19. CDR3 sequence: CASSSTRGRTDTQYF. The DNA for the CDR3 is TGCGCCAGCAGCTCGACCAGGGGGCGGACAGATACGCAGTATTTT.